This paragraph reports one T cell receptor beta chain. Antigen: not known. The CDR3 is 17 residues long. Germline CDR1 SGHRS, CDR2 YFSETQ. The V segment lost 5 bases and the J segment 0 bases; nucleotides outside the gene matches: 8. The sample comes from a study of cytomegalovirus exposure and HLA in healthy donors. Study observations and caveats: Presence/absence results assume similar sequencing depth per donor, which may not hold. In a later analysis, TCR beta V- and J-gene trimming showed a link to a missense DCLRE1C variant.

It was with 60 Vbeta and 13 Jbeta primers that the PCR ran. In the original processing: Per a later analysis, the number of unique TCR beta chains was roughly 80 million, of which some 9.9 million were shared. Assay: immunoSEQ multiplex PCR; the TCRdb copy retains only in-frame clones and omits some. The V and J calls and clone size were taken over from that table, and D and trimming were inferred from the DNA. The sample lists roughly 120,000 clones; 70% to 80% were seen once. V is TRBV5-1 and J is TRBJ2-3; 11 bases agree with TRBD2. The sequencing input was PBMCs. This sequence originates from a man between 50 and 59 years old in good health and CMV-seronegative. The CDR3 sequence is CASSYRLAGTSTDTQYF. In DNA form, the CDR3 reads TGCGCCAGCAGTTATAGACTAGCGGGAACTAGCACAGATACGCAGTATTTT.